The 2 T cell receptor beta chains below come from one sample, sequenced in a study of blood T cell repertoires in COVID-19. Libraries were prepared by immunoSEQ multiplex PCR; TCRdb keeps only in-frame clonotypes and omits some of them. The sample yields about 240,000 clones, 80% to 95% seen once. The specimen sequenced was peripheral blood. The receptors were gathered from a man aged 25 to 40 with COVID-19, enrolled during active disease.

The CDR3 DNA reads TGCGCCAGCAGCGAGGCGGGGGGCTCGTACAATGAGCAGTTCTTC. As protein: CASSEAGGSYNEQFF. The chain recombines TRBV5-1 with TRBJ2-1; 8 nucleotides agree with TRBD2. CDR1 and CDR2 (germline): SGHRS, YFSETQ. CDR3 length: 15 residues. J was trimmed by 4 bases and V by 4 bases; bases with no gene match: 7.

The CDR3 spells CASSLSSGTGREQYF. DNA of the CDR3: TGTGCCAGCAGCTTAAGTTCCGGGACAGGGCGTGAGCAGTACTTC. The chain links TRBV9 to TRBJ2-7, with 9 positions matching TRBD1. V dropped 4 bases and J dropped 7; count of bases not matched to a gene: 12. The CDR3 is made up of 15 amino acids. Germline V gene lookup returns CDR1 SGDLS and CDR2 YYNGEE.